This T cell receptor (beta chain) was sequenced during a study of lymphopenia after photon versus proton radiotherapy. The study, taken as a whole, reports: Authors raise, but do not show, better survival with proton therapy. After the lymphocyte nadir, photon-treated repertoires showed oligoclonal expansion, especially of CD8+ Temra cells. Post-nadir TCR diversity decline inversely tracked overall survival among those who died. Under photons, naive T cells and diversity fell while effector/memory populations rose.

With regard to this clone: Antigen specificity is unknown.

Sequenced by immunoSEQ multiplex PCR; TCRdb stores in-frame clones only, minus some. Among 75,000 to 90,000 clones listed, more than 70% were seen once. V lost 4 bases to trimming and J lost 2 bases; unmatched junction nucleotides: 8. Germline V lookup: CDR1 SQVTM, CDR2 ANQGSEA. This CDR3 region has 14 residues. The clonotype comes from a man in his fifties or sixties with pancreatic cancer. The sequencing used peripheral blood, collected from a patient treated with proton-based radiotherapy. V is TRBV29-1 and J is TRBJ2-7; 7 nucleotides agree with TRBD1. The CDR3 region has the DNA TGCAGCGTTGGGGGCTTGGGACAGCCCTACGAGCAGTACTTC. It codes for CSVGGLGQPYEQYF.